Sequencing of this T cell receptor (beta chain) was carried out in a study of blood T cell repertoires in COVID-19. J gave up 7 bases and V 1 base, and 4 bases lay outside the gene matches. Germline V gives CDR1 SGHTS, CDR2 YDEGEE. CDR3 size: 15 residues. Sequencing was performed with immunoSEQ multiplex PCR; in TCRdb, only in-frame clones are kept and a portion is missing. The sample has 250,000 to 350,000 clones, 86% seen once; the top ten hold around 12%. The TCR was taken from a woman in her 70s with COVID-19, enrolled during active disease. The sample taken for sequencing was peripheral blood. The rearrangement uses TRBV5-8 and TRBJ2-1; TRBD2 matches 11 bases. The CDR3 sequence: CASSLTSGGPNEQFF. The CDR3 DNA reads TGTGCCAGCAGCTTGACTAGCGGGGGCCCAAATGAGCAGTTCTTC.